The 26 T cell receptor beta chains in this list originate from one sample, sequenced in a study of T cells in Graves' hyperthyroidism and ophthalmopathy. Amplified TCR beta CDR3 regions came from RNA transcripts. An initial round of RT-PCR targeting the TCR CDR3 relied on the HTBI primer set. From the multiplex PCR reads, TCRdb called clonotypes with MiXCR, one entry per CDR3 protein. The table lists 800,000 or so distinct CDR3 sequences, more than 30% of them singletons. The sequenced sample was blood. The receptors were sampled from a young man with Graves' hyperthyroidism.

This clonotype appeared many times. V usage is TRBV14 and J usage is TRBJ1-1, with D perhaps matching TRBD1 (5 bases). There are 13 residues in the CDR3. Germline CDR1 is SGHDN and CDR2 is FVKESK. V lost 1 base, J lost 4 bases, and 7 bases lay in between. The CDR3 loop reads CASSQVQGTEAFF. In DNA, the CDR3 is TGTGCCAGCAGCCAAGTGCAGGGCACTGAAGCTTTCTTT.

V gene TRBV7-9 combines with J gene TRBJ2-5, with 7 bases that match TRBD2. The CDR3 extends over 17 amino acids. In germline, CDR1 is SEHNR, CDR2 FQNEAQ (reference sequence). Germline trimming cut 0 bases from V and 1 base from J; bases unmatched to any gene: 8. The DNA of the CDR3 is TGTGCCAGCAGCTTAGCCGGGTTATGGACTAGCCAAGAGACCCAGTACTTC. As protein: CASSLAGLWTSQETQYF.

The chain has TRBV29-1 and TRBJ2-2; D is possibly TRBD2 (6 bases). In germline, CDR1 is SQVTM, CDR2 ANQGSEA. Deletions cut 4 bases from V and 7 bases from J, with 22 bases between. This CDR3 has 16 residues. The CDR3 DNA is TGCAGCGTTGCCCGGGACTTCGGGAGTAAGATCGGGGAGCTGTTTTTT. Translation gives CSVARDFGSKIGELFF.

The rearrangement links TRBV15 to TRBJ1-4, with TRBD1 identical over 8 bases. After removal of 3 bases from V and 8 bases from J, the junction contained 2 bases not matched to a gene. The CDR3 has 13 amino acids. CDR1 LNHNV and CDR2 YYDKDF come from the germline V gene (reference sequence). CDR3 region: CATSRGQVEKLFF. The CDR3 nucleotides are TGTGCCACCAGCAGGGGACAGGTCGAAAAACTGTTTTTT.

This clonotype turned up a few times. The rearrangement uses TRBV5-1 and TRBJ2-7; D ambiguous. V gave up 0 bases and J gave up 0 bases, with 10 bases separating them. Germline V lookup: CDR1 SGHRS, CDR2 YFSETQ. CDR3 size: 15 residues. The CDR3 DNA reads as TGCGCCAGCAGCTTGGCGGTCCGGAGCTCCTACGAGCAGTACTTC. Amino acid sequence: CASSLAVRSSYEQYF.

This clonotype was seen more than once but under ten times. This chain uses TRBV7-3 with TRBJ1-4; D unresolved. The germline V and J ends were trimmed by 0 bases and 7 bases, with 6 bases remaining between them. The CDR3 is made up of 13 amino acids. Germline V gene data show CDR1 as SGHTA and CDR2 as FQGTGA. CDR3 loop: CASSLTIGEKLFF. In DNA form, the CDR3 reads TGTGCCAGCAGCTTAACGATCGGTGAAAAACTGTTTTTT. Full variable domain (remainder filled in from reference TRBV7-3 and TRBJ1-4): GAGVSQTPSNKVTEKGKYVELRCDPISGHTALYWYRQSLGQGPEFLIYFQGTGAADDSGLPNDRFFAVRPEGSVSTLKIQRTERGDSAVYLCASSLTIGEKLFFGSGTQLSVL.

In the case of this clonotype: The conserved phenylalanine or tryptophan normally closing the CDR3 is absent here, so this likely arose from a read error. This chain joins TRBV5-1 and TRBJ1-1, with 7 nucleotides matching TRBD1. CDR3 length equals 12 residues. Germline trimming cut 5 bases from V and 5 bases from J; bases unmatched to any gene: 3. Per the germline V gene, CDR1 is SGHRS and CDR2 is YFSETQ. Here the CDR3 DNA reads TGCGCCAGCAGTTCAGGGGGAACTGAAGCTTTCGTT. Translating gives CASSSGGTEAFV.

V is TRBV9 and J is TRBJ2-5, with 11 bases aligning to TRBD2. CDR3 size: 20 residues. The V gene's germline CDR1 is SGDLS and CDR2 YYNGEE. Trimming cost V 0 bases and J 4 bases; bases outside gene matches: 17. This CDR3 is CASSVASRVGSGRAGETQYF. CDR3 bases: TGTGCCAGCAGCGTAGCCTCCCGGGTGGGTAGCGGGAGGGCTGGAGAGACCCAGTACTTC.

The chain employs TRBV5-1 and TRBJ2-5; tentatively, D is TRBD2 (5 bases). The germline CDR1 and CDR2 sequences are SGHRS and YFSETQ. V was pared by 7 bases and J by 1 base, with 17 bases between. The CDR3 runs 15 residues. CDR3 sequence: CASPSNDGLQETQYF. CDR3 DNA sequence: TGCGCCAGCCCCTCTAACGACGGACTCCAAGAGACCCAGTACTTC.

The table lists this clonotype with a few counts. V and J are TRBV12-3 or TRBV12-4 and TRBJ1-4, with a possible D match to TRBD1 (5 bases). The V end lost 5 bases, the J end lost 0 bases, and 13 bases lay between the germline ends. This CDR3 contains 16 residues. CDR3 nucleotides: TGTGCCAGCAGTCAGTGGCAGGGAGCAACTAATGAAAAACTGTTTTTT. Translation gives CASSQWQGATNEKLFF.

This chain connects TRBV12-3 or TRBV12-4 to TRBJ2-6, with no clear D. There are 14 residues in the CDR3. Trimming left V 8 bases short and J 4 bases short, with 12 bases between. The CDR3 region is CASSDMLGANVLTF. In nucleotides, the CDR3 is TGTGCCAGCTCCGACATGCTGGGGGCCAACGTCCTGACTTTC.

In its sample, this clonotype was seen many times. CDR3 amino acids: CASSSPSTEAFF. Written as DNA, the CDR3 is TGTGCCAGCAGCTCTCCTAGCACTGAAGCTTTCTTT. This rearrangement joins TRBV7-9 to TRBJ1-1; D uncertain. The CDR3 contains 12 residues. The germline V and J ends were trimmed by 4 bases and 4 bases, with 7 bases remaining between them. Germline V lookup: CDR1 SEHNR, CDR2 FQNEAQ (reference sequence).

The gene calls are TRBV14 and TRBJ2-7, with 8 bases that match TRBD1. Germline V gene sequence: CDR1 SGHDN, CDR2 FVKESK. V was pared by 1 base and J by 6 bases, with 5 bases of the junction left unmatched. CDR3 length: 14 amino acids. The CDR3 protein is CASSQARGLSEQYF. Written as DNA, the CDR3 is TGTGCCAGCAGCCAAGCCAGGGGGCTAAGCGAGCAGTACTTC.

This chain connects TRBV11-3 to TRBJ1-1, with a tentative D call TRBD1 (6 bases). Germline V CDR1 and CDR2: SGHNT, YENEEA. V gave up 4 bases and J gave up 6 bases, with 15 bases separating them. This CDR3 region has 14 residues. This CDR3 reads CASSSKQGVAEAFF. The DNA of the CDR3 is TGTGCCAGCAGCTCCAAACAGGGTGTCGCTGAAGCTTTCTTT.

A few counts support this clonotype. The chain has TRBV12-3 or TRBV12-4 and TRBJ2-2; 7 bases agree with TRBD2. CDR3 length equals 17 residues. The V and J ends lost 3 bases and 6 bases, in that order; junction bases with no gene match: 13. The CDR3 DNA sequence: TGTGCCAGCAGTTTTGGAGGGAGGGCCGTTGGGGCCGGGGAGCTGTTTTTT. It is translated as CASSFGGRAVGAGELFF.

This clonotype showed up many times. CDR3 DNA sequence: TGTGCCGTCCAGATCGCAACTAATGAAAAACTGTTTTTT. Its protein is CAVQIATNEKLFF. The chain combines TRBV10-3 with TRBJ1-4, with D unresolved. The CDR3 length is 13 residues. V was shortened by 11 bases and J by 0 bases, with 10 bases between the two germline ends. Germline-derived CDR1 and CDR2 are ENHRY and SYGVKD.

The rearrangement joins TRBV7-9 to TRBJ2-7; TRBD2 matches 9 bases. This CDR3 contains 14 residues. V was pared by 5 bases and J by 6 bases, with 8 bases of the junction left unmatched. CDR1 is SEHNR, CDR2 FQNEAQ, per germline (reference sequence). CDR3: CASSPGLAGIEQYF. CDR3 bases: TGTGCCAGCAGCCCCGGGCTAGCGGGGATCGAGCAGTACTTC.

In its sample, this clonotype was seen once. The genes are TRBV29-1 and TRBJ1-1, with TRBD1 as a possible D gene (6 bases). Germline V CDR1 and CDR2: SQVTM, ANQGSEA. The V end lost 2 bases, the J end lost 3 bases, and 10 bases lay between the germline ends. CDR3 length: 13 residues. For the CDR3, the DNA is TGCAGCGTTGAACTCGAGGGGGACACTGAAGCTTTCTTT. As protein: CSVELEGDTEAFF.

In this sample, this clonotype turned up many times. CDR3 amino acids: CASSDRDSNHF. The CDR3 DNA reads as TGTGCCAGCAGCGACCGGGACAGTAACCACTTT. J is TRBJ1-6 and V is TRBV7-3; 7 bases fit TRBD1. J gave up 18 bases and V 5 bases, and 7 bases lay outside the gene matches. The CDR3 has 11 residues. CDR1 is SGHTA, CDR2 FQGTGA, per germline. The full variable domain, in which reference TRBV7-3 and TRBJ1-6 provide the parts outside the CDR3, is GAGVSQTPSNKVTEKGKYVELRCDPISGHTALYWYRQSLGQGPEFLIYFQGTGAADDSGLPNDRFFAVRPEGSVSTLKIQRTERGDSAVYLCASSDRDSNHFGNGTRLTVT.

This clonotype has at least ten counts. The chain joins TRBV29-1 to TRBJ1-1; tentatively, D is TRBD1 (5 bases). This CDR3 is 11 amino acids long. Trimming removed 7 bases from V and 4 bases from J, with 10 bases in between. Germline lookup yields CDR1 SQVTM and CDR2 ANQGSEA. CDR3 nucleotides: TGCAGCGGCGCAGGGCCCACTGAAGCTTTCTTT. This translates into CSGAGPTEAFF.

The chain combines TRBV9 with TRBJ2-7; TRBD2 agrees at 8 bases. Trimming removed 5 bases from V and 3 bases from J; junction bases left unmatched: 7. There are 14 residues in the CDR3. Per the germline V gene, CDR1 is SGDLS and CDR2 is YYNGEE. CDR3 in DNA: TGTGCCAGCAGTTTTCAGGGACTAGTCTACGAGCAGTACTTC. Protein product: CASSFQGLVYEQYF.

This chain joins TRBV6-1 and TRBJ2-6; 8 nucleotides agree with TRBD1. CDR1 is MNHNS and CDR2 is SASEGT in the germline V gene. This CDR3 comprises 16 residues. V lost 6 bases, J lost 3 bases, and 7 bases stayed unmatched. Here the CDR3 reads CASSRTTGVGANVLTF. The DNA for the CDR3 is TGTGCCAGCAGCCGTACGACAGGGGTTGGGGCCAACGTCCTGACTTTC.

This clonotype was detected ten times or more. The CDR3 sequence: CASSRTGQDTEAFF. The CDR3 DNA sequence: TGTGCCAGCAGCCGCACCGGGCAGGACACTGAAGCTTTCTTT. The chain uses TRBV14 and TRBJ1-1, with D hard to call. The germline V gene has CDR1 SGHDN and CDR2 FVKESK. V was trimmed by 4 bases and J by 3 bases, leaving 12 bases between them. The CDR3 sequence is 14 residues long. Full variable domain (remainder filled in from reference TRBV14 and TRBJ1-1): EAGVTQFPSHSVIEKGQTVTLRCDPISGHDNLYWYRRVMGKEIKFLLHFVKESKQDESGMPNNRFLAERTGGTYSTLKVQPAELEDSGVYFCASSRTGQDTEAFFGQGTRLTVV.

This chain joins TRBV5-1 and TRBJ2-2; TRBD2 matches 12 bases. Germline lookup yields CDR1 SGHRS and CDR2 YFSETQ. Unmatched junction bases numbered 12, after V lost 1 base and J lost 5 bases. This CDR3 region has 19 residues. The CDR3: CASSLTRTSGATGTGELFF. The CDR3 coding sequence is TGCGCCAGCAGCTTGACCAGGACTAGCGGGGCCACGGGAACCGGGGAGCTGTTTTTT.

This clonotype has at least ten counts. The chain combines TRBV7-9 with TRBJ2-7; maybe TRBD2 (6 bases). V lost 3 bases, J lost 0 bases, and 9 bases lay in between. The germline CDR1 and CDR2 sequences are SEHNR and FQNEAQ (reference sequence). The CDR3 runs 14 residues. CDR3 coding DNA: TGTGCCAGCAGCTTGGGCGGGGTCTCCTACGAGCAGTACTTC. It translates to CASSLGGVSYEQYF.

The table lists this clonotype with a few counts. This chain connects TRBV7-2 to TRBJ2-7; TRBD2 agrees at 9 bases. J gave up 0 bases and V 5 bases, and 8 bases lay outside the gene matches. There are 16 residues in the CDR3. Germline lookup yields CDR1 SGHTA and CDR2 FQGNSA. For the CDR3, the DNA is TGTGCCAGCAGCGTCTCGACTAGCGGTTTCTCCTACGAGCAGTACTTC. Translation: CASSVSTSGFSYEQYF.